One and the same sample provided the 5 T cell receptor beta chains below, sequenced in a study of T cells in Graves' hyperthyroidism and ophthalmopathy. RNA transcripts served as the template for amplifying TCR beta CDR3 regions. TCR CDR3 regions were first amplified by RT-PCR with HTBI primers. MiXCR was run by TCRdb on the multiplex PCR reads, yielding one entry per CDR3 protein. The sample carries fewer than 650,000 distinct CDR3 sequences, over 12% recorded once. Sequences were obtained from blood. These receptors originate from a young woman with Graves' ophthalmopathy.

This clonotype was counted ten times or more. This rearrangement joins TRBV3-1 to TRBJ2-5, with D perhaps matching TRBD1 or TRBD2 (5 bases each). The CDR3 runs 13 residues. The V end was cut by 4 bases, the J end by 5 bases, with 11 bases between. Germline CDR1 LGHDT, CDR2 YNNKEL (reference sequence). The CDR3 DNA sequence: TGTGCCAGCAGCCCTGCAGGGACGGAGACCCAGTACTTC. It specifies CASSPAGTETQYF.

This clonotype has more than one count but fewer than ten. The V gene is TRBV7-6, the J gene TRBJ2-5, with 9 bases aligning to TRBD1. The CDR3 length is 15 residues. The V segment lost 2 bases and the J segment 4 bases; nucleotides outside the gene matches: 5. Looked up from germline, CDR1 is SGHVS and CDR2 is FNYEAQ. CDR3 DNA sequence: TGTGCCAGCAGCTTATACGACAGGGGGGGAGAGACCCAGTACTTC. Translated, it gives CASSLYDRGGETQYF.

This clonotype was seen repeatedly, ten times or more. The V and J genes are TRBV20-1 and TRBJ1-6; TRBD1 matches at 7 bases. The length of the CDR3 is 15 residues. Germline V gene sequence: CDR1 DFQATT, CDR2 SNEGSKA (reference sequence). The junction had 4 bases not matched to a gene; V was cut back by 1 base and J by 4 bases. Here the CDR3 reads CSARARDRYNSPLHF. The CDR3 DNA sequence: TGCAGTGCTAGAGCCCGGGACAGATATAATTCACCCCTCCACTTT.

This clonotype has a handful of counts. This rearrangement joins TRBV6-1 to TRBJ2-7; 7 bases are a match to TRBD2. Germline assignment: CDR1 MNHNS and CDR2 SASEGT. With V trimmed by 2 bases and J by 2 bases, 3 bases remained unmatched. This CDR3 is built from 14 residues. Written as DNA, the CDR3 is TGTGCCAGCAGTGAACCAGCGGGGACCTACGAGCAGTACTTC. This codes for CASSEPAGTYEQYF.

Ten or more counts support this clonotype. This sequence joins TRBV12-3 or TRBV12-4 and TRBJ2-7; 7 bases are shared with TRBD1. The CDR3 loop spans 13 amino acids. With V trimmed by 6 bases and J by 0 bases, 2 bases remained unmatched. CDR3 nucleotide sequence: TGTGCCAGCAGGGACAGGAGCTCCTACGAGCAGTACTTC. Its translation is CASRDRSSYEQYF.